This TCR beta chain was recorded in a study of blood T cell repertoires in COVID-19. Original methodology: How many nucleated cells were present was estimated from reference gene primer amplification. Measured with immunoSEQ multiplex PCR; TCRdb has only the in-frame clones, and not every one. V and J calls and clone size are given by that table; D and trimming were obtained from the DNA. The table has some 60,000 clones, about nine tenths seen once; the top ten hold roughly 6.4%. This CDR3 has 13 amino acids. Losses at the gene ends were 1 base for V and 5 bases for J; bases not matched to a gene: 1. Germline values: CDR1 LGHDT, CDR2 YNNKEL (reference sequence).

The TCR comes from a man aged 35-49 years with acute or convalescent COVID-19. What was sequenced was peripheral blood. The chain has TRBV3-1 (or the pseudogene TRBV3-2) and TRBJ1-1; 7 bases are shared with TRBD1. For the CDR3, the DNA is TGTGCCAGCAGCCAAGGACAGGGTACTGAAGCTTTCTTT. Translation gives CASSQGQGTEAFF.